This T cell receptor (beta chain) was recorded in a study of cytomegalovirus exposure and HLA in healthy donors (dated by TCRdb to about 2017). For the wider study: An earlier analysis of more than 550 of the donors reported over 250 Gb of sequence data and 117 million unique TCR beta sequences obtained from about 179 million T cells. Approximately 330 gigabases of sequencing data and about 92 million unique TCR sequences made up an early release that covered approximately 620 HLA-typed donors. Of the roughly 420 genotyped donors, 81% were placed in the genetic ancestry cluster associated with self-reported Caucasian donors. The study aimed to test whether cataloging public T cell receptors could reveal signatures of past pathogen exposure. The study used immunosequencing to profile the T cell repertoires of more than 650 subjects and linked those repertoires to cytomegalovirus serostatus. Along with the roughly 700-subject first cohort, a separate validation cohort of over a hundred different subjects was used. To predict cytomegalovirus infection status, the study brought together high-throughput TCR immunosequencing, statistical association of individual TCRs with disease status, and machine learning. To study patterns of TCR occurrence, a later analysis re-analyzed previously published TCR beta repertoires from around 660 donors and added high-resolution HLA genotyping. Rather than drawing on any new phenotypic data, the later analysis identified candidate immune exposures from TCR beta sequences and the way those sequences occurred across donors. An earlier analysis of nearly 600 of the donors applied high-throughput TCR beta sequencing to assess whether each TCR beta V gene segment acted as functional or pseudogenic. Donor age, sex, ethnicity and CMV serostatus were compiled together with the repertoire data. Genome-wide SNP genotypes for about 55% of the 666 donors were used in a later genetic analysis, which treated that subset as a discovery cohort. Every discovery cohort repertoire had been produced on one sequencing platform. HLA typing included class I and class II loci at four-digit resolution. Typing coverage varied by locus: roughly 620-630 donors for A, B, C, DRB1 and DQB1; roughly 520 for DQA1; approximately 610 for DPA1; 400 to 480 for DPB1. Because of strong linkage in the cohort, four to six DR-DQ haplotypes were treated as single units for association and clustering. Among about 410 genotyped donors of the cohort, an average of around 240,000 unique TCR beta nucleotide sequences was sequenced per donor, of which roughly 18% were non-productive. General conclusions and limits of the study: HLA typing was unavailable for some donors at each locus, so association tests used only the typed subset. The earlier analysis of some 560 of the donors excluded some 15 rarely observed V segments, including chromosome 9 orphons, because counts were too low. In a later analysis, TCR association rates were found to vary across HLA loci, with the most associated TCRs seen for DRB1 alleles and the fewest for HLA-C alleles. Correlated functional status among segregating V segments might reflect linkage disequilibrium, but an unknown experimental factor could not be ruled out. In this cohort, only TCR beta chains were sequenced, and detectable features were limited by the absence of alpha or paired-chain data. A further reported finding was that TCR beta sequences accurately predicted the HLA-A and HLA-B alleles for most subjects in the first cohort. Most TCR sequences were seen in very few donors, while some public TCRs were found in many individuals. At a false discovery rate of 0.05, a later analysis linked around 17,000 TCR beta sequences to specific HLA alleles. In both the original and validation cohorts, the classifier was reported to diagnose cytomegalovirus status with high specificity and sensitivity. According to a later analysis, most CMV-associated TCR beta chains appeared to be HLA-restricted, and the HLA associations seemed to be driven largely by CMV exposure. Presence/absence analyses assumed roughly uniform sequencing depth across donors, an assumption that may not hold. A total of some 180 TCR beta chains were listed by the study as associated with cytomegalovirus. The sequencing pipeline was judged likely to have produced a cluster of highly shared sequence variants as a technical artifact. According to the authors, the approach could potentially be generalized to other disease states and immunological phenotypes. Immune exposure information for the cohort was limited to CMV serostatus. In an earlier analysis of roughly 500 of the donors, most TCR beta V segments appeared in productive rearrangements about 87% or about 30% of the time, broadly matching IMGT annotations. When HLA alleles, especially DR and DQ, strongly co-occurred, TCR associations were difficult to assign to individual alleles. The 87-base-pair reads could not distinguish some IMGT-functional V segments, including TRBV6-2 and TRBV6-3, so those segments were excluded. Several of the top co-occurrence clusters appeared to be linked to parvovirus B19, influenza, CMV and Epstein-Barr virus, according to a later analysis. Compared with equally common non-associated chains, HLA-associated TCR beta chains in a later analysis were more clonally expanded and had lower generation probabilities. A later genetic analysis reported fewer N-insertions in productive TCRs among donors in an Asian-associated ancestry cluster than the approximately 670-donor mean. Three of the identified cytomegalovirus-associated TCR beta chains were confirmed in vitro to be specific for cytomegalovirus antigens. V-gene and J-gene trimming of TCR beta chains was associated with a missense DCLRE1C variant in a later genetic analysis, and the association was replicated in an independent cohort.

The cohort consisted of fewer than 700 healthy bone marrow donors. All cohort members were sampled while nominally healthy, although unrecorded immune exposures were likely present. The donor tested CMV seronegative and was one of the 352 seronegative cohort members. A peripheral blood sample was provided by each donor, and peripheral blood mononuclear cells were used for TCR beta sequencing. The Qiagen DNeasy Blood Extraction Kit was used to extract genomic DNA from the blood cell samples. The library was generated by the immunoSEQ multiplex PCR assay. For the multiplex PCR, a mixture combining 60 forward primers for TCR Vbeta segments and 13 reverse primers for TCR Jbeta segments was used. A multiplex PCR assay on genomic DNA amplified the CDR3 region of rearranged TCR beta genes. The amplified TCR beta libraries were sequenced on the Illumina HiSeq System as 87-base-pair reads. For the original study's pipeline: A later analysis counted about 82 million unique TCR beta chains across the 666 repertoires, and some 12 million of these chains were shared by at least two donors. Raw reads were error-corrected and collapsed into unique sequences with a nearest-neighbor algorithm that merged closely related sequences to remove PCR and sequencing errors. V, D and J gene segments were assigned by aligning CDR3 sequences to IMGT reference sequences. Each retained sequence needed at least a six-nucleotide match to both a V gene segment and a J gene segment. A rearrangement was called productive if the CDR3 had no stop codons and remained in frame with V and J, and every other rearrangement was called non-productive. CDR3 was defined by IMGT convention, running from the second conserved V-encoded cysteine to the conserved J-encoded phenylalanine. The earlier analysis of 587 of the donors excluded sequences that lacked an unambiguous match to a single V gene segment. An earlier analysis of 500 to 600 of the donors classified V segments as functional when productive rearrangements were above 56.7% and as segregating when the standard deviation between donors was above 5%. A statistical classification framework was developed to diagnose cytomegalovirus status using the catalog of TCR beta chain sequences. In a later analysis, TCR nucleotide sequences were compared against IMGT/GENE-DB human TR gene sequences so that V and J genes could be assigned. A later analysis assigned CDR3 sequences and most-parsimonious VDJ recombination scenarios with the TCRdist pipeline. A later analysis defined each TCR beta chain by its CDR3 amino acid sequence plus V-gene family, and excluded reads lacking a unique V-gene family. To address suspected cross-contamination and a sequencing artifact, a later analysis removed roughly 580 highly shared, low-generation-probability nucleotide sequences. In a later analysis, a clonal expansion index was calculated for each public chain from normalized within-repertoire ranks of inferred template counts. In a later analysis, generation probabilities were computed with a VDJ recombination model fitted to out-of-frame rearrangements, and the resulting probabilities were checked against IGoR. Hypergeometric tests were used in a later analysis to score TCR-TCR, TCR-HLA and TCR-CMV co-occurrence, with a repertoire-size bias correction applied to the TCR pairs. A later analysis estimated false discovery rates by permuting HLA or CMV assignments 20 times. In a later analysis, co-occurring TCRs were grouped using DBSCAN, and TCRdist sequence similarity was added for clustering within HLA-allele-positive subsets. Repertoires with fewer than 30,000 or more than 120,000 public chains were left out of co-occurrence clustering, as were five repertoires with anomalous nucleotide sharing. TCRdb limited this immuneACCESS table to in-frame rearrangements with V and J called. A share of clones is missing; checked studies link under half to unresolved V genes, and the rest is unexplained. The V and J calls and the clone size are those of that table, but D and trimming were determined from the DNA. The sample table shows 120,000 or so clones, and over 75% are seen once. Around 1.5% of the sample rests with the top ten.

The CDR3, from cysteine to phenylalanine, totals 13 residues. The CDR3 DNA has 39 bases and is translated from base 1. Clipping removes 5 bases from V and 14 bases from J, with 11 as the unmatched junction base count. Per the germline V gene, SGHTA is the CDR1 and FQGNSA is the CDR2. Regarding this clone: Its antigen target is currently unknown. Per-base qualities were not stored, and no clone one base away is much larger.

Material for sequencing was PBMCs. The receptor was isolated from a woman under 30 in good health and CMV-seronegative. This chain is built from TRBV7-2 and TRBJ2-1, and TRBD1 aligns with 8 junction nucleotides. The DNA is as follows: TGTGCCAGCAGCCCTTATGACAGGGGCCGCAAGTTCTTC. This sequence encodes CASSPYDRGRKFF. With the rest looked up from the reference TRBV7-2 and TRBJ2-1 genes rather than sequenced, the full variable domain is GAGVSQSPSNKVTEKGKDVELRCDPISGHTALYWYRQSLGQGLEFLIYFQGNSAPDKSGLPSDRFSAERTGGSVSTLTIQRTQQEDSAVYLCASSPYDRGRKFFGPGTRLTVL.